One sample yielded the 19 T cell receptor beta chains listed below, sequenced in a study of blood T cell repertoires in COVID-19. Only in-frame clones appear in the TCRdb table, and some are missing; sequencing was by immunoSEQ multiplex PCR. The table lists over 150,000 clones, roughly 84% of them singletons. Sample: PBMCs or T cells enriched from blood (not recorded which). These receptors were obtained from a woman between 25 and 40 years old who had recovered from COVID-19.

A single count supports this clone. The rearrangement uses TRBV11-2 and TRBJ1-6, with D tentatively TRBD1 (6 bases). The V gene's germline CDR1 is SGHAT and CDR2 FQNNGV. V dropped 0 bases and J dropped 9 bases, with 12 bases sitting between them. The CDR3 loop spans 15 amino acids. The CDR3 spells CASSLDWTVGSPLHF. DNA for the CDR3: TGTGCCAGCAGCTTAGATTGGACAGTGGGTTCACCCCTCCACTTT.

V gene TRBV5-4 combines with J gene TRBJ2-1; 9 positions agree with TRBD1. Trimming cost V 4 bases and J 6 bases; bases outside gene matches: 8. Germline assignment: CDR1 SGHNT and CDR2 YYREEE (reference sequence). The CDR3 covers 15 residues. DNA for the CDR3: TGTGCCAGCAGCCCGACAGGGGGAGACCCCAATGAGCAGTTCTTC. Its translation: CASSPTGGDPNEQFF.

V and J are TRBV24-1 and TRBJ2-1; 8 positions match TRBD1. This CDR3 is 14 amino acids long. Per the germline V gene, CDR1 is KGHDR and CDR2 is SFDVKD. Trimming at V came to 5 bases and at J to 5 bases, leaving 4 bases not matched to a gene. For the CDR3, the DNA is TGTGCCACCAGTGGTTACAGGGGGGACAATGAGCAGTTCTTC. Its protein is CATSGYRGDNEQFF.

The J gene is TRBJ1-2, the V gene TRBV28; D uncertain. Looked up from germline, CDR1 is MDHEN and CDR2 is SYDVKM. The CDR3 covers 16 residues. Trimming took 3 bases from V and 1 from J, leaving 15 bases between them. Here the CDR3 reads CASSFAGGIDNYGYTF. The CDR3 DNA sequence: TGTGCCAGCAGTTTTGCGGGTGGGATCGATAACTATGGCTACACCTTC.

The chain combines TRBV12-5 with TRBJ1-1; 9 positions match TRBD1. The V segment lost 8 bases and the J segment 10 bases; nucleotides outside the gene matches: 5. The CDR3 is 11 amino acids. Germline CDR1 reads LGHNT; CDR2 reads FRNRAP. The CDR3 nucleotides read TGTGCTAGTCTCCGGGACAGGGCAGCTTTCTTT. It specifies CASLRDRAAFF.

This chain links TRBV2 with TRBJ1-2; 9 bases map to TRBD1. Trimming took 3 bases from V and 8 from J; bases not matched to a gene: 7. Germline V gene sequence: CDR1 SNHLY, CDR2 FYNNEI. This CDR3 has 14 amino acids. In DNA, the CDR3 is TGTGCCAGCAGTGAGGGGACAGGGATATCGGGCTACACCTTC. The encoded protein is CASSEGTGISGYTF.

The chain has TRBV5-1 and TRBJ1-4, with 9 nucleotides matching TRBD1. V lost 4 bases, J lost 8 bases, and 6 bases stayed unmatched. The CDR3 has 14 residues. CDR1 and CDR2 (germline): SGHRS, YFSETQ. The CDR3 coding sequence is TGCGCCAGCAGCCAGGGACAGGGCCTAGAAAAACTGTTTTTT. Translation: CASSQGQGLEKLFF.

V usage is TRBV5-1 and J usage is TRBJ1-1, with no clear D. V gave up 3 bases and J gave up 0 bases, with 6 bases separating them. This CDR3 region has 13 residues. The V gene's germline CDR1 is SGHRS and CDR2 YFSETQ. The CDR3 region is CASSYTVNTEAFF. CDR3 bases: TGCGCCAGCAGCTATACGGTGAACACTGAAGCTTTCTTT. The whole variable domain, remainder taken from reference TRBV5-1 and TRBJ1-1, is KAGVTQTPRYLIKTRGQQVTLSCSPISGHRSVSWYQQTPGQGLQFLFEYFSETQRNKGNFPGRFSGRQFSNSRSEMNVSTLELGDSALYLCASSYTVNTEAFFGQGTRLTVV.

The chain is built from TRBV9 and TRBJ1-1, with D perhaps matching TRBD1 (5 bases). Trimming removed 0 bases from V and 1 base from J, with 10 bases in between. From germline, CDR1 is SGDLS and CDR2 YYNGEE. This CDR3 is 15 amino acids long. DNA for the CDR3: TGTGCCAGCAGCGTAGGTAGCGGGGCGAACACTGAAGCTTTCTTT. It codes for CASSVGSGANTEAFF.

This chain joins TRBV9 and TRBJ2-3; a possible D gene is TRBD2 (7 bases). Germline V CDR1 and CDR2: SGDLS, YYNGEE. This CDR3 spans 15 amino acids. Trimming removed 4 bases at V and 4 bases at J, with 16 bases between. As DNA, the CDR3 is TGTGCCAGCAGCCGTGGGGGGGGGCAATCAGATACGCAGTATTTT. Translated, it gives CASSRGGGQSDTQYF. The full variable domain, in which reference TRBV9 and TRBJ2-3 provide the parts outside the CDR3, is DSGVTQTPKHLITATGQRVTLRCSPRSGDLSVYWYQQSLDQGLQFLIQYYNGEERAKGNILERFSAQQFPDLHSELNLSSLELGDSALYFCASSRGGGQSDTQYFGPGTRLTVL.

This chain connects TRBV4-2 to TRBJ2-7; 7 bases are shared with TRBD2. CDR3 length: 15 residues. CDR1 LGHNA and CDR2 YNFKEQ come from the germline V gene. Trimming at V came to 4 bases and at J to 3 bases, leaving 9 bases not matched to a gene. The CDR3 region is CASSRGRLADYEQYF. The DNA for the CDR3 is TGTGCCAGCAGCCGAGGGCGGCTAGCGGACTACGAGCAGTACTTC.

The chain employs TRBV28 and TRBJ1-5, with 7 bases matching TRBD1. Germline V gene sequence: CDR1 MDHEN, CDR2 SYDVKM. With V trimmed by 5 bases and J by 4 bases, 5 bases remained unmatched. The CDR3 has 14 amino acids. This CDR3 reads CASSREGANQPQHF. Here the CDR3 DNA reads TGTGCCAGCAGTCGCGAGGGGGCAAATCAGCCCCAGCATTTT.

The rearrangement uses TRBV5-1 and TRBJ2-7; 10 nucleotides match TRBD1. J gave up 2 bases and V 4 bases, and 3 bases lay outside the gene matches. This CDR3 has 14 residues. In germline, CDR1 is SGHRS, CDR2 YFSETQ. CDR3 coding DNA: TGCGCCAGCAGCCGACAGGGGGCTCCCTACGAGCAGTACTTC. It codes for CASSRQGAPYEQYF.

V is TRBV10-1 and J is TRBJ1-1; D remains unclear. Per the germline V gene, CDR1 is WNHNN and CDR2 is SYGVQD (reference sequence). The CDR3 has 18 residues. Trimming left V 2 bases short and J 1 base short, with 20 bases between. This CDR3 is CASSEIGFRRVKNTEAFF. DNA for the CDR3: TGCGCCAGCAGTGAGATTGGTTTCCGAAGAGTAAAGAACACTGAAGCTTTCTTT.

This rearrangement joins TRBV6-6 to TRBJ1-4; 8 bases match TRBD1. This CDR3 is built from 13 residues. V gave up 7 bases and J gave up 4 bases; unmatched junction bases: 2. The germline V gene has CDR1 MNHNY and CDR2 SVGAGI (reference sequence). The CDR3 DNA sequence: TGTGCCAGCAACAGGGGGTTTAATGAAAAACTGTTTTTT. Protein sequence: CASNRGFNEKLFF.

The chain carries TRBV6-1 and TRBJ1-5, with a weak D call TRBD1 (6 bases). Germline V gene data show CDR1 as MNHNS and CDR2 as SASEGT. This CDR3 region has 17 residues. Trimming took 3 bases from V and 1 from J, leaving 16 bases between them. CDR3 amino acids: CASSDPWGLQSNQPQHF. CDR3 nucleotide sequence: TGTGCCAGCAGTGACCCTTGGGGGCTCCAGAGCAATCAGCCCCAGCATTTT.

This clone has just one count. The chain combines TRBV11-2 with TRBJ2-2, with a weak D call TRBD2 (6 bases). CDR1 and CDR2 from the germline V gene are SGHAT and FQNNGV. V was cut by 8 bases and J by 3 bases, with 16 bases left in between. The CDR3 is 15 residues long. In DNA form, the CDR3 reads TGTGCCAGCGGGGGACTGCACCTCGACACCGGGGAGCTGTTTTTT. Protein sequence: CASGGLHLDTGELFF. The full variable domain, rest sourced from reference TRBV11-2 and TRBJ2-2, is EAGVAQSPRYKIIEKRQSVAFWCNPISGHATLYWYQQILGQGPKLLIQFQNNGVVDDSQLPKDRFSAERLKGVDSTLKIQPAKLEDSAVYLCASGGLHLDTGELFFGEGSRLTVL.

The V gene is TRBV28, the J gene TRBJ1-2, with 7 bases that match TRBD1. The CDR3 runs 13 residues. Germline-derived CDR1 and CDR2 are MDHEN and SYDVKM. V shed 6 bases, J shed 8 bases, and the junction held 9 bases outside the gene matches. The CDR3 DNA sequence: TGTGCCAGCAGCAACATAGGGGGCTTCGGCTACACCTTC. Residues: CASSNIGGFGYTF.

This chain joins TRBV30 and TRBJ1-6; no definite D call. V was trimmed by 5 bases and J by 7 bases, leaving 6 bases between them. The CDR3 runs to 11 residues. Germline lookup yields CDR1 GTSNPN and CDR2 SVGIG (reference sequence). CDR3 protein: CAWALNSPLHF. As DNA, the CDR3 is TGTGCCTGGGCCCTAAATTCACCCCTCCACTTT.